This T cell receptor beta chain comes out of a study of blood T cell repertoires in COVID-19. Study information: Specimens from acute and convalescent COVID-19 originated in the United States, Italy and Spain.

Per the study methods: Amplified reference gene primers provided the basis for estimating nucleated cell counts. Generated by immunoSEQ multiplex PCR, the TCRdb table keeps only in-frame clones and is missing some. That table furnishes V, J and clone size, whereas the DNA furnished D and trimming. The sample shows about 360,000 clones, more than 85% of them seen only once. The sequencing sample was made of peripheral blood. The clonotype originates from a human donor in a cohort sampled during active COVID-19.

The CDR3: CASSDTRGLTF. CDR3 sequence (DNA): TGTGCCAGCAGCGACACAAGGGGTCTCACCTTC. The chain links TRBV6-2 or TRBV6-3 to TRBJ1-2; a possible D gene is TRBD1 (5 bases). The V gene's germline CDR1 is MNHEY and CDR2 SVGEGT. The length of the CDR3 is 11 residues. The V end lost 6 bases, the J end lost 13 bases, and 15 bases lay between the germline ends.